One T cell receptor (beta chain) is described in this entry. The sample belongs to a study of blood T cell repertoires in COVID-19. Those enrolled, adults aged roughly 18 to 89 years, came from about 24 US areas. Clinical histories supplied by participants themselves formed the basis of cohort assignment. Two negative PCRs, clearance, or symptom resolution were required of recovered Cohort 3 donors. The authors' processing: Reference gene primer amplification gave estimated nucleated cell counts. TCRdb's copy holds only in-frame clones and misses some; the assay was immunoSEQ multiplex PCR. V and J calls and clone size are those listed in that table; D and trimming were worked out from the DNA. The table shows approximately 300,000 clones, with about nine tenths occurring only once. V shed 0 bases and J shed 3 bases, with 11 bases lying between them. Germline V gene sequence: CDR1 SGHRS, CDR2 YFSETQ. This CDR3 has 15 amino acids.

The material sequenced was PBMCs or T cells enriched from blood (not recorded which). The source is a young woman who had recovered from COVID-19. V usage is TRBV5-1 and J usage is TRBJ2-3, with no clear D. The CDR3 DNA sequence: TGCGCCAGCAGCTTGGGGCTTAAGTTGACAGATACGCAGTATTTT. This encodes CASSLGLKLTDTQYF.